This T cell receptor (beta chain) stems from a study of vaccination and CD4 T cells after COVID-19 (dated by TCRdb to about 2022). Notes on the research overall: Every convalescent patient had a positive nasal swab PCR test for SARS-CoV-2, with mild disease in 9 or 10 patients and severe disease in one. The convalescent cohort included six males and four females, with two Hispanic individuals, seven Caucasians, two Asians and one multiracial person. Participants got two doses of the Pfizer-BioNTech BNT162b2 vaccine (n=8) or two doses of the Moderna mRNA-1273 vaccine (n=2). Post-COVID blood samples from convalescent patients were collected a median of roughly 100 days after diagnosis, with a range of roughly 30 to 170 days. Post-vaccine blood samples were collected a median of 72 days after the second vaccine dose, ranging from about 14 to 241 days. The cultures were stimulated with overlapping spike peptide pools from SARS-CoV-2 and from the common cold coronaviruses HCoV-NL63, HCoV-OC43 and HCoV-229E. In control cultures, a CEFX viral epitope pool was used as positive control, an HIV-1 Nef peptide pool was used as negative control, or no peptide was added. In around 9 COVID-19 convalescent patients and a handful of infection-naive healthy vaccine recipients, researchers compared the spike-specific CD4+ TCR repertoire from before mRNA vaccination with the repertoire from after. What the study reported, not specific to this receptor: In convalescent patients, a median 86.3% of post-vaccine SARS-CoV-2-reactive clones were detected only after vaccination, and vaccine-specific priming was suggested by this finding. Nearly all vaccine-specific clones in convalescent patients (304 of 307) were mono-reactive for SARS-CoV-2 spike rather than cross-reactive with common cold coronaviruses. An increase in the median number of SARS-CoV-2-reactive clonotypes from 21 after infection to 38 after vaccination was observed, but the change was not found to be significant. Relatively few convalescent patients were included in the study, and early timepoints after natural infection were not analyzed.

In regard to this clonotype: Its binding antigen is unknown. No much larger clonotype is one base removed from it; base qualities were not supplied.

This specimen's treatment or condition label, interpreted: approximately 11-day PBMC culture with coronavirus spike peptide pools or control peptides (ViraFEST assay). The ViraFEST assay, used in the study, expanded antigen-specific T cells with peptide pools and then identified the expanded clonotypes through TCR sequencing. Positive SARS-CoV-2 PCR tests in the convalescent patients dated from March to December 2020, before Alpha, Beta and Delta variants emerged in the United States. Each well held approximately 2 million PBMCs cultured in IMDM containing roughly 5% human AB serum and around 9.2 IU/ml IL-2, with 10 ug/ml peptide pools added. On days 3 and 7, half of the culture medium was replaced with fresh IL-2-containing medium. CD4+ T cells were isolated after approximately ten days of culture through negative selection using the EasySep CD4+ T cell isolation kit. Ficoll-Paque Plus gradient centrifugation was used to isolate PBMCs from whole blood, and the isolated PBMCs were then either used fresh or cryopreserved at -140C. In general, triplicate wells were set up for every culture condition.

Receptor amplification or capture employed PCR. At the Johns Hopkins FTIC core, DNA from the cultured CD4+ T cells underwent TCR sequencing with the Oncomine TCR Beta short-read assay. The QIAamp micro DNA kit was used to extract genomic DNA from the cultured CD4+ T cells. Oncomine TCR Beta libraries made from cultured CD4+ T cells were pooled using unique dual indexes and sequenced on an Illumina iSeq 100. The study's own analysis went as follows. Non-productive sequences were removed, and CDR3s not starting with C, not ending with F or W, or shorter than 7 amino acids were discarded. Antigen-specific clonotypes were identified with the MANAFEST web application by comparing peptide-stimulated wells with reference and other culture wells. For a clone to be called positive, the clone needed an FDR below 0.05, an odds ratio above 5, and a productive frequency above 0.1% in at least two of three replicate wells. A clonotype was classed as cross-reactive if the clonotype showed significant expansion both in SARS-CoV-2 spike wells and in at least one common cold coronavirus spike condition. Using R version 3.6.1, CDR3 homology was evaluated through Levenshtein distances (stringdist) along with unrooted phylogenetic trees (ape). TCRdb ran its own pipeline on the public reads, namely fastp trimming at Q25 and MiXCR clone calling, and kept in-frame beta chains. Every CDR3 protein is listed once, alongside the most common genes and DNA of its rows. The V and J calls were not made by the authors but by TCRdb's processing. This sample comprises approximately 16,000 distinct CDR3 sequences, 52% of them detected only once. Jointly, the top ten make up 3.5% to 4.5% of the sample.

The CDR3 sequence holds 14 residues, the cysteine and phenylalanine included. Only the CDR3 portion is preserved as DNA: 42 bases, with reading frame beginning at the first base. Material: CD4+ T cells from blood, cultured in vitro, obtained before SARS-CoV-2 vaccination. The V gene is TRBV21-1 and the J gene is TRBJ1-2. TRBV21-1 is marked as a pseudogene. The sequence derives from a human donor who had recovered from COVID-19. In nucleotide form, the sequence is TGTGCCAGCAGCACTGGGGACTCCTCCTATGGCTACACCTTC. This yields the protein CASSTGDSSYGYTF.